The table lists the clone carrying this T cell receptor beta chain with a count of one. What it binds is not known. As every portion of the isolated RNA was reverse transcribed, the sequencing read expressed TCRB transcripts. Only in-frame clones appear in the TCRdb table, and some are missing; sequencing was by immunoSEQ multiplex PCR. The profile shows 20,000 to 25,000 clones, around 65% of them singletons. This entry comes from a study of beta chain features in type 1 diabetes. About the study: Healthy donors, compared against patients, showed similar age, gender and cell yields. The study examined 107,917,701 sorted cells across all samples. General study findings and limits: Junctions at VDJ sites from type 1 diabetes patients had fewer insertions and more deletions. Shortening that was moderate but significant affected the TCRB CDR3s of Type 1 diabetes patients in all four CD4+ subsets.

This CDR3 is built from 19 residues. The germline V gene encodes CDR1 SGHRS and CDR2 YFSETQ. J was trimmed by 2 bases and V by 0 bases; bases with no gene match: 15. The chain couples TRBV5-1 to TRBJ2-3; 7 nucleotides align to TRBD1. Sequencing was done on a sample of stem cell memory CD4+ T cells from blood. This clonotype was obtained from a middle-aged woman with type 1 diabetes. Here the CDR3 reads CASSLAVAGGVGATDTQYF. Here the CDR3 DNA reads TGCGCCAGCAGCTTGGCCGTAGCAGGGGGAGTAGGGGCCACAGATACGCAGTATTTT.